This entry is about one T cell receptor (beta chain). The source of the sample is a study of control samples from healthy donors and cancer patients. Germline lookup yields CDR1 LNHDA and CDR2 SQIVND (reference sequence). The CDR3 has 12 residues. V dropped 5 bases and J dropped 1 base, with 5 bases sitting between them. Here immunoSEQ multiplex PCR was the method, and the copy in TCRdb shows in-frame clones only, minus some. The data contain 200,000 to 250,000 clones, about 93% of them singletons. The receptor was isolated from a man between 45 and 60 years old in good health. The material sequenced was blood. V gene TRBV19 combines with J gene TRBJ1-2; D gene unclear. The CDR3 DNA reads as TGTGCCAGTAGTGGCGTTAACTATGGCTACACCTTC. As protein: CASSGVNYGYTF. The complete variable domain, with remaining parts taken from reference TRBV19 and TRBJ1-2, reads DGGITQSPKYLFRKEGQNVTLSCEQNLNHDAMYWYRQDPGQGLRLIYYSQIVNDFQKGDIAEGYSVSREKKESFPLTVTSAQKNPTAFYLCASSGVNYGYTFGSGTRLTVV.